Below, 13 T cell receptor beta chains from the same sample are listed, as sequenced in a study of shared clonotypes between healthy human individuals. Clones were sequenced by immunoSEQ multiplex PCR, and TCRdb holds only the in-frame ones, with some missing. The table lists some 600,000 clones, 96% of them singletons. The naive CD8 fraction comprised CD45RO-negative cells positively selected for CCR7 and excluded terminally differentiated effector memory CD45RA+ cells. Material: naive CD8+ T cells sorted from blood. The receptors originated from a woman between 25 and 40 years old in good health.

The rearrangement joins TRBV9 to TRBJ2-1, with D tentatively TRBD2 (6 bases). Trimming shortened V by 6 bases and J by 10 bases, and 17 bases separated the two germline ends. CDR3 length: 13 residues. CDR1 SGDLS and CDR2 YYNGEE come from the germline V gene. CDR3 residues: CASTGLGGREQFF. The CDR3 nucleotides are TGTGCCAGCACCGGACTGGGAGGCAGAGAGCAGTTCTTC.

V is TRBV7-9 and J is TRBJ2-3; the match to TRBD2 covers 8 bases. Germline values: CDR1 SEHNR, CDR2 FQNEAQ (reference sequence). The CDR3 sequence is 15 residues long. Losses at the gene ends were 2 bases for V and 3 bases for J; bases not matched to a gene: 4. The CDR3 sequence is CASSLISSGTDTQYF. Written as DNA, the CDR3 is TGTGCCAGCAGCTTAATATCTAGCGGGACAGATACGCAGTATTTT.

V gene TRBV25-1 combines with J gene TRBJ1-2; the match to TRBD1 covers 10 bases. Trimming took 4 bases from V and 4 from J; bases not matched to a gene: 9. The CDR3 is made up of 16 amino acids. Germline values: CDR1 MGHDK, CDR2 SYGVNS. CDR3 nucleotides: TGTGCCAGCAGTGCTAAGACAGGGGGCGCTGGCTATGGCTACACCTTC. This codes for CASSAKTGGAGYGYTF.

The CDR3 DNA reads as TGTGCCAGCAGTTTATACCACAGGACGGATGAGCAGTTCTTC. Translation gives CASSLYHRTDEQFF. The rearrangement links TRBV27 to TRBJ2-1; weak D call: TRBD1 (5 bases). The CDR3 sequence is 14 residues long. Trimming left V 1 base short and J 8 bases short, with 12 bases between. In germline, CDR1 is MNHEY, CDR2 SMNVEV (reference sequence).

The V gene is TRBV7-9, the J gene TRBJ2-2; 9 nucleotides match TRBD1. The CDR3 totals 14 residues. Trimming took 4 bases from V and 6 from J; bases not matched to a gene: 3. Per germline, CDR1 SEHNR and CDR2 FQNEAQ (reference sequence). The CDR3 nucleotides are TGTGCCAGCAGCTCACAGGGGGCCCCCGGGGAGCTGTTTTTT. This encodes CASSSQGAPGELFF.

The V and J genes are TRBV6-5 and TRBJ2-7; D is perhaps TRBD1 (5 bases). Germline lookup yields CDR1 MNHEY and CDR2 SVGAGI. The CDR3 totals 15 residues. Trimming removed 6 bases at V and 2 bases at J, with 17 bases between. The CDR3 spells CASSTVDSSTYEQYF. CDR3 in DNA: TGTGCCAGCAGCACCGTTGACAGCAGCACCTACGAGCAGTACTTC.

The CDR3 sequence: CASGPQGVHSGANVLTF. CDR3 sequence (DNA): TGTGCCAGCGGCCCACAGGGTGTTCACTCTGGGGCCAACGTCCTGACTTTC. The chain uses TRBV28 and TRBJ2-6, with D possibly TRBD1 on 6 matching bases. Trimming pared 8 bases from V and 0 bases from J, leaving 17 bases between. This CDR3 has 17 residues. Germline CDR1 MDHEN, CDR2 SYDVKM.

The chain has TRBV5-1 and TRBJ2-7; 9 bases are shared with TRBD1. The CDR3 is 14 residues long. CDR1 and CDR2 from the germline V gene are SGHRS and YFSETQ. V was clipped by 4 bases and J by 4 bases; unmatched bases: 6. As DNA, the CDR3 is TGCGCCAGCAGCGCTTGGGACAGGGCGTACGAGCAGTACTTC. It specifies CASSAWDRAYEQYF.

The genes are TRBV12-5 and TRBJ1-1, with no clear D. Germline assignment: CDR1 LGHNT and CDR2 FRNRAP. V was clipped by 1 base and J by 5 bases, with 5 bases between them. The CDR3 has 12 residues. The CDR3 region has the DNA TGTGCTAGTGGTTTGGGAGGTACTGAAGCTTTCTTT. As protein: CASGLGGTEAFF.

V usage is TRBV19 and J usage is TRBJ2-1; D possibly corresponds to TRBD2 (6 bases). This CDR3 is built from 13 residues. The germline V and J ends were trimmed by 9 bases and 6 bases, with 15 bases remaining between them. Germline values: CDR1 LNHDA, CDR2 SQIVND (reference sequence). The CDR3 sequence: CASQEVTSNEQFF. CDR3 DNA: TGTGCCAGCCAGGAGGTGACTAGCAATGAGCAGTTCTTC.

This clone was counted a single time. One end of the junction varies from germline; a read error may be responsible. V usage is TRBV10-3 and J usage is TRBJ1-2; D is unresolved. Germline V gene lookup returns CDR1 ENHRY and CDR2 SYGVKD. This CDR3 spans 15 amino acids. The DNA for the CDR3 is TGTGCCATCAGGGAGTACTCGATTATAAACTATGGCTACACCTTC. Its protein is CAIREYSIINYGYTF.

This rearrangement joins TRBV5-4 to TRBJ2-5; 9 bases are shared with TRBD2. The CDR3 length is 18 residues. With 3 bases clipped from V and 5 bases from J, the junction kept 17 bases outside the gene matches. Germline V gene lookup returns CDR1 SGHNT and CDR2 YYREEE (reference sequence). In nucleotides, the CDR3 is TGTGCCAGCAGCTCCCCCATGGCTAGCGGGGAGATCCTGGAGACCCAGTACTTC. It is translated as CASSSPMASGEILETQYF. The entire variable domain, with the rest obtained from reference TRBV5-4 and TRBJ2-5, is as follows: ETGVTQSPTHLIKTRGQQVTLRCSSQSGHNTVSWYQQALGQGPQFIFQYYREEENGRGNFPPRFSGLQFPNYSSELNVNALELDDSALYLCASSSPMASGEILETQYFGPGTRLLVL.

The CDR3 bases are TGTGCCAGCAGTGCCCGGAGACCTCGGGCGGGAGGGACCTATGAGCAGTTCTTC. Translated: CASSARRPRAGGTYEQFF. This chain uses TRBV6-1 with TRBJ2-1, with 9 bases fitting TRBD2. The CDR3 is 18 amino acids. V dropped 4 bases and J dropped 8; count of bases not matched to a gene: 18. Germline assignment: CDR1 MNHNS and CDR2 SASEGT.